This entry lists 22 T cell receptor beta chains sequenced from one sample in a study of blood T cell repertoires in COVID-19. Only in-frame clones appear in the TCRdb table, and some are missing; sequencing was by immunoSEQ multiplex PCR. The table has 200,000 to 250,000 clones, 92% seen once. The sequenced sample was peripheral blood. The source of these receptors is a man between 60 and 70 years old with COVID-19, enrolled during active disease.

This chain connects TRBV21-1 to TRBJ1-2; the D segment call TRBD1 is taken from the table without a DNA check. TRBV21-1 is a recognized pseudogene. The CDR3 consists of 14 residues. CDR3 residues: CASSEQVWRYGYTF. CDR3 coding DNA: TGTGCCAGCAGCGAACAGGTCTGGCGCTATGGCTACACCTTC.

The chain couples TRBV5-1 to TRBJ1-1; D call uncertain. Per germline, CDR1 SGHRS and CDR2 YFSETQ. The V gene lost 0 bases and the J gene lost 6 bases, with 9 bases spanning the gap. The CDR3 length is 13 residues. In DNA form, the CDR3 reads TGCGCCAGCAGCTTGGCCGAGGGCGCTGAAGCTTTCTTT. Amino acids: CASSLAEGAEAFF.

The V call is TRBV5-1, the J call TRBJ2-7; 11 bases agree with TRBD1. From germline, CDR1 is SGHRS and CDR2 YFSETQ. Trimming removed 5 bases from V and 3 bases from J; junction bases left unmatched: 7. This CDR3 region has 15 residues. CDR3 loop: CASRPGTGGLYEQYF. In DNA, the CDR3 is TGCGCCAGCAGGCCCGGGACAGGGGGACTCTACGAGCAGTACTTC.

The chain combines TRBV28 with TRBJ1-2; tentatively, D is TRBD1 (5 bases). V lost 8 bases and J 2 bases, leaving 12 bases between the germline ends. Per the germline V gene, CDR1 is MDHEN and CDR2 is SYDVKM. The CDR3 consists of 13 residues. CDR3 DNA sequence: TGTGCCAGCGGCCTTCCAGGGAACTATGGCTACACCTTC. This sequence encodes CASGLPGNYGYTF.

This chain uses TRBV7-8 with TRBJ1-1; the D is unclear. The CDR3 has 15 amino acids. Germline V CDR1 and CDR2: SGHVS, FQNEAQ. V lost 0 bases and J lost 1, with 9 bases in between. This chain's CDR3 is CASSLATVANTEAFF. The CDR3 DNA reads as TGTGCCAGCAGCTTAGCTACAGTCGCGAACACTGAAGCTTTCTTT.

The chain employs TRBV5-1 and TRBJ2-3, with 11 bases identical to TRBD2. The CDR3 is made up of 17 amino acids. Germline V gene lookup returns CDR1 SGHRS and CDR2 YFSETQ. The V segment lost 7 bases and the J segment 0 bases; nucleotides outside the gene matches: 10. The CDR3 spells CASWLRPSGGSTDTQYF. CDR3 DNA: TGCGCCAGCTGGCTCCGACCTAGCGGGGGGAGCACAGATACGCAGTATTTT.

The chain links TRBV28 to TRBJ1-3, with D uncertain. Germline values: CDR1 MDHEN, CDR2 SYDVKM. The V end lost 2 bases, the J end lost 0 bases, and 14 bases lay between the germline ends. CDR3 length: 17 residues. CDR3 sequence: CASSLSPSSGSGNTIYF. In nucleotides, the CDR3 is TGTGCCAGCAGTTTAAGCCCCTCATCCGGCTCTGGAAACACCATATATTTT.

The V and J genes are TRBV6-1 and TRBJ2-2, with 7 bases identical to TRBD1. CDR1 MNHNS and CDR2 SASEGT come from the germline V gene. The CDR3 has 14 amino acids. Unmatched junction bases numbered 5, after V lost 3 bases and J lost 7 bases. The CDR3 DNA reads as TGTGCCAGCAGTGAGGGGACAGTTGGCGGGGAGCTGTTTTTT. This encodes CASSEGTVGGELFF.

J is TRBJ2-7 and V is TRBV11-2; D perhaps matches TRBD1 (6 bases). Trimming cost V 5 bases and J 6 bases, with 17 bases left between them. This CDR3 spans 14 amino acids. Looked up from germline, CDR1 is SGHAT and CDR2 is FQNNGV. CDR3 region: CASSTNLGASEQYF. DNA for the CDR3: TGTGCCAGCAGCACAAATTTGGGGGCCTCCGAGCAGTACTTC.

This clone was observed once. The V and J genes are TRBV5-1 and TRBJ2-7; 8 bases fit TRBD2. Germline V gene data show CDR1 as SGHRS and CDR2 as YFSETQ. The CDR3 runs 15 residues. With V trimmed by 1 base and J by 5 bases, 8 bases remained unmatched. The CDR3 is CASSLLSGSINEQYF. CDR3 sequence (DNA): TGCGCCAGCAGCTTGTTGAGCGGGAGCATCAACGAGCAGTACTTC.

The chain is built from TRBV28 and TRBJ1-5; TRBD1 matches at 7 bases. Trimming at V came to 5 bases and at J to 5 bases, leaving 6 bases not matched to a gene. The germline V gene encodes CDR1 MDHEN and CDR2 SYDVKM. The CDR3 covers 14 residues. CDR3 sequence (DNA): TGTGCCAGCAGTATACAGGGGCCGTATCAGCCCCAGCATTTT. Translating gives CASSIQGPYQPQHF.

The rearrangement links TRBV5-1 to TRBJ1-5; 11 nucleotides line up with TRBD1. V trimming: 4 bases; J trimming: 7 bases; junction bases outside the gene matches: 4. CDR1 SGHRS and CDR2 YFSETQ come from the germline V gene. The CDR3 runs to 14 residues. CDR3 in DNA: TGCGCCAGCAGCCAGGGGACAGGGGGGCAGCCCCAGCATTTT. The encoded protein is CASSQGTGGQPQHF.

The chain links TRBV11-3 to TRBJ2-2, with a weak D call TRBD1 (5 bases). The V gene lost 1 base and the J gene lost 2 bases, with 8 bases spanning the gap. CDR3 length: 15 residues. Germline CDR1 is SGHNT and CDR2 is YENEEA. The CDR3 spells CASSLAGSNTGELFF. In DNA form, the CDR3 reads TGTGCCAGCAGCTTAGCAGGGTCCAACACCGGGGAGCTGTTTTTT.

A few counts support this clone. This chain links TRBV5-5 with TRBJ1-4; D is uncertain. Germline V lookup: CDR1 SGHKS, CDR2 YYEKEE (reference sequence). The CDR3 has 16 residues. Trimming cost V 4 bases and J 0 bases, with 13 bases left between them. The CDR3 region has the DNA TGTGCCAGCAGCCCCCGGCGGGCAGCAACTAATGAAAAACTGTTTTTT. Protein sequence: CASSPRRAATNEKLFF.

The CDR3 region has the DNA TGTGCCAGCAGTTACCTATCGTCCTCCGGGGAGCTGTTTTTT. This encodes CASSYLSSSGELFF. The chain has TRBV6-2 or TRBV6-3 and TRBJ2-2, with D unclear. The germline V gene encodes CDR1 MNHEY and CDR2 SVGEGT. Trimming cost V 2 bases and J 6 bases, with 10 bases left between them. The CDR3 contains 14 residues.

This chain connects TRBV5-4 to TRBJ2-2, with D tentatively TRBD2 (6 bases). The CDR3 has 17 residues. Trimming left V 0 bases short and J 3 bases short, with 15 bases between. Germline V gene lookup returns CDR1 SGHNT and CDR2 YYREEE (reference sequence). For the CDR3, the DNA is TGTGCCAGCAGCTTGGCAGGCGGGGCCGCCCACACCGGGGAGCTGTTTTTT. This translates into CASSLAGGAAHTGELFF.

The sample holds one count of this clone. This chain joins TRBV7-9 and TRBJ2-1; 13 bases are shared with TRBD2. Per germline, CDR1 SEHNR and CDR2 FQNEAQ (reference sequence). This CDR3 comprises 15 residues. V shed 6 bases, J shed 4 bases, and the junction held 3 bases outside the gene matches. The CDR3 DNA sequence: TGTGCCAGCAGTTTACTAGCGGGGGGGTACAATGAGCAGTTCTTC. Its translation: CASSLLAGGYNEQFF.

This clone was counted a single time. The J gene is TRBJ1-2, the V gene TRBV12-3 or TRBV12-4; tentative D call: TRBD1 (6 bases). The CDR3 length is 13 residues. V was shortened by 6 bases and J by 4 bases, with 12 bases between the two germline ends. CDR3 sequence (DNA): TGTGCCAGCAGCTGGGACAACCTCTATGGCTACACCTTC. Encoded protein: CASSWDNLYGYTF.

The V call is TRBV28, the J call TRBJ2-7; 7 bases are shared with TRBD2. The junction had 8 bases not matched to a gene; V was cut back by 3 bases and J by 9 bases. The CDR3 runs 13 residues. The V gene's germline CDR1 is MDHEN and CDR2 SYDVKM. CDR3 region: CASSLPGGGRQYF. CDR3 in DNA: TGTGCCAGCAGTTTGCCGGGAGGCGGACGGCAGTACTTC.

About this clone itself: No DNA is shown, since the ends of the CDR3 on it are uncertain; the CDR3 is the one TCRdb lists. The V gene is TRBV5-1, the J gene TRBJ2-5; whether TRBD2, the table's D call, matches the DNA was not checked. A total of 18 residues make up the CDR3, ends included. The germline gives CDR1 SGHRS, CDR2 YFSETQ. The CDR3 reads CASSLDFRGGGYQETQYF.

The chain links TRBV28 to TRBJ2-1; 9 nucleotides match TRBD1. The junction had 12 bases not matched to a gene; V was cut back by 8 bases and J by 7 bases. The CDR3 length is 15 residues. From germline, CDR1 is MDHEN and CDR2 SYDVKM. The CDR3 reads CASQVPGQGRNEQFF. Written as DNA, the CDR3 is TGTGCCAGCCAGGTACCGGGACAGGGAAGGAATGAGCAGTTCTTC.

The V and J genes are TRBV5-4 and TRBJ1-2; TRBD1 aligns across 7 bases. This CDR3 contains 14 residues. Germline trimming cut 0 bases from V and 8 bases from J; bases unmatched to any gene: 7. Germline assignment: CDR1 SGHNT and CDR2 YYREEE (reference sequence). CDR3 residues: CASSLGQGIGGYTF. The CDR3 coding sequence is TGTGCCAGCAGCTTGGGACAGGGAATCGGCGGCTACACCTTC.